This T cell receptor beta chain was sequenced for a study of blood T cell repertoires in COVID-19. Per germline, CDR1 SGHRS and CDR2 YFSETQ. V lost 3 bases, J lost 5 bases, and 8 bases lay in between. The CDR3 is 12 amino acids. Profiled with immunoSEQ multiplex PCR; TCRdb holds only in-frame clones, not every one. The sample has 95,000 to 150,000 clones, about 83% seen once. The source of this sequence is a man aged 55 to 69 with acute or convalescent COVID-19. This chain uses TRBV5-1 with TRBJ1-1, with a possible D match to TRBD1 (5 bases). Input material: peripheral blood. DNA for the CDR3: TGCGCCAGCAGCTCCCCAGGGACTGAAGCTTTCTTT. Its translation is CASSSPGTEAFF.